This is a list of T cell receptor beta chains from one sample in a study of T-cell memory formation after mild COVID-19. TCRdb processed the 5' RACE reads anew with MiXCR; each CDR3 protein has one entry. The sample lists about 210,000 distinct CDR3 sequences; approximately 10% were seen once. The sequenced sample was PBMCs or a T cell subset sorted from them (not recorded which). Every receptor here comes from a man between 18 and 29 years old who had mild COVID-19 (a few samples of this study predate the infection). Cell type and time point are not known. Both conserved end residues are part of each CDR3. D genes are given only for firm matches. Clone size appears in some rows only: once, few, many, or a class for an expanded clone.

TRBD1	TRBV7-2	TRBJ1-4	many	CASSFWQGDEKLFF	TGTGCCAGCAGCTTTTGGCAGGGGGACGAAAAACTGTTTTTT
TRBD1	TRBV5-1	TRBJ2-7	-	CASKGFPDRGFGEQYF	TGCGCCAGCAAGGGCTTCCCGGACAGGGGGTTCGGAGAGCAGTACTTC
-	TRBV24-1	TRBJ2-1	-	CATSETTKGGRNEQFF	TGTGCCACCAGTGAGACCACGAAGGGGGGACGCAATGAGCAGTTCTTC
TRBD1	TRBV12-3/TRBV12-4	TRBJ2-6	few	CASSGQGAGANVLTF	TGTGCCAGCAGTGGACAGGGGGCTGGGGCCAACGTCCTGACTTTC
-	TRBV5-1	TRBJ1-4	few	CASSLAGGQNEKLFF	TGCGCCAGCAGCTTGGCCGGCGGGCAGAATGAAAAACTGTTTTTT
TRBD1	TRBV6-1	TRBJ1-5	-	CAGRTGANQPQHF	TGTGCCGGCAGGACAGGAGCCAATCAGCCCCAGCATTTT
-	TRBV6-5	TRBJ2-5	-	CASREMNQETQYF	TGTGCCAGCAGGGAAATGAACCAAGAGACCCAGTACTTC
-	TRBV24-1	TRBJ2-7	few	CATSDGLSGEQYF	TGTGCCACCAGTGATGGACTAAGCGGCGAGCAGTACTTC
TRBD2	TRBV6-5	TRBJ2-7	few	CASSYGASGGSAEQYF	TGTGCCAGCAGTTACGGAGCTAGCGGGGGCTCAGCCGAGCAGTACTTC
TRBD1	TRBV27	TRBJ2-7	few	CASSPPPGQYEQYF	TGTGCCAGCAGTCCACCACCGGGACAGTACGAGCAGTACTTC
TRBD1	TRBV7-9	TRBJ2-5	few	CASSLRQGVEETQYF	TGTGCCAGCAGCTTAAGGCAGGGGGTAGAAGAGACCCAGTACTTC
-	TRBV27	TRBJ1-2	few	CASSGITGNYGYTF	TGTGCCAGCAGCGGGATAACAGGGAACTATGGCTACACCTTC
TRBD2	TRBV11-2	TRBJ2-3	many	CASSQTSGGVTDTQYF	TGTGCCAGCAGCCAGACTAGCGGGGGGGTCACAGATACGCAGTATTTT
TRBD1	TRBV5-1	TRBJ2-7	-	CASSLGQGSTYEQYF	TGCGCCAGCAGTCTGGGACAGGGGAGTACCTACGAGCAGTACTTC